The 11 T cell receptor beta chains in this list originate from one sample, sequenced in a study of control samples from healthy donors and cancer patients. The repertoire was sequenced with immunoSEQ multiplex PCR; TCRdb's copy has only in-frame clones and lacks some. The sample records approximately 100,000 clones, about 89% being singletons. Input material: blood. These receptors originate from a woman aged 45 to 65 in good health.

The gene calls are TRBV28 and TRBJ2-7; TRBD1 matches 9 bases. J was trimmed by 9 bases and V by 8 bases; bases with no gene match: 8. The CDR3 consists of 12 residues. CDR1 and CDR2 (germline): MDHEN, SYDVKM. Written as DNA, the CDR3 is TGTGCCAGCGGGACAGGGCCATGGGGGCAGTACGTC. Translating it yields CASGTGPWGQYV.

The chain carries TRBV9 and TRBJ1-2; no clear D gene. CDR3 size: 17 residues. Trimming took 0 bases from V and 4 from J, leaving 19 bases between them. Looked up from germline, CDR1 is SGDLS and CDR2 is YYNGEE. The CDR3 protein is CASSVGLPPMDSYGYTF. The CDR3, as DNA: TGTGCCAGCAGCGTAGGATTGCCCCCCATGGATAGCTATGGCTACACCTTC. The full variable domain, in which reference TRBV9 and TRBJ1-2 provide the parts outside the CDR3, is DSGVTQTPKHLITATGQRVTLRCSPRSGDLSVYWYQQSLDQGLQFLIQYYNGEERAKGNILERFSAQQFPDLHSELNLSSLELGDSALYFCASSVGLPPMDSYGYTFGSGTRLTVV.

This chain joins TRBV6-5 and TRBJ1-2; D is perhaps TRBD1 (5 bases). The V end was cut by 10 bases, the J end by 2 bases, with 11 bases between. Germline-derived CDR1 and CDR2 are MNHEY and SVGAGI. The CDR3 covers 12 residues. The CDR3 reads CATPRQNYGYTF. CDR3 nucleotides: TGTGCCACCCCAAGACAGAACTATGGCTACACCTTC.

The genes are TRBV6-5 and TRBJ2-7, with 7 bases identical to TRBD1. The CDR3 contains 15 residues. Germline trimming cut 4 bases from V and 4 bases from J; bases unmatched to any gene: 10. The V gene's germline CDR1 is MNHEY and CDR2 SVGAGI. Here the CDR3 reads CASSFLPRQGYEQYF. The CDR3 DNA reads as TGTGCCAGCAGTTTTCTCCCGAGACAGGGTTACGAGCAGTACTTC.

The CDR3 sequence is CASSGPSYNSPLHF. The DNA of the CDR3 is TGTGCCAGCAGCGGGCCCTCCTATAATTCACCCCTCCACTTT. V usage is TRBV21-1 and J usage is TRBJ1-6; no check of the table's D call, TRBD1, against the DNA was made. TRBV21-1 is an annotated pseudogene. This CDR3 has 14 amino acids.

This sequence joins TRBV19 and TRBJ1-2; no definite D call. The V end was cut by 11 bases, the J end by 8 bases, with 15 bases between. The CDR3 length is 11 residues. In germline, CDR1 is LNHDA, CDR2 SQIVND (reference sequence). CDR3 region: CACTEGLGYTF. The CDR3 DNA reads TGTGCCTGCACGGAGGGATTGGGCTACACCTTC.

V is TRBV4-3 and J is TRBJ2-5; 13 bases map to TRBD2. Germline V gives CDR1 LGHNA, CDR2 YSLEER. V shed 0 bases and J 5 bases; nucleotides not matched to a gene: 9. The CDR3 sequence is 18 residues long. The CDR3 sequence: CASSQEPRLAGGHETQYF. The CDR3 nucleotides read TGCGCCAGCAGCCAAGAGCCCCGACTAGCGGGAGGTCACGAGACCCAGTACTTC.

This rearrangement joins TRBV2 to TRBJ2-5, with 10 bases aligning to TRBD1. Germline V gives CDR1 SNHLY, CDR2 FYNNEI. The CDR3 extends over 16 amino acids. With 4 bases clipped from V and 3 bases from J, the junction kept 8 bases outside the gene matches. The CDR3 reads CASSGRGTGEKETQYF. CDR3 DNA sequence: TGTGCCAGCAGTGGAAGGGGGACAGGGGAAAAAGAGACCCAGTACTTC.

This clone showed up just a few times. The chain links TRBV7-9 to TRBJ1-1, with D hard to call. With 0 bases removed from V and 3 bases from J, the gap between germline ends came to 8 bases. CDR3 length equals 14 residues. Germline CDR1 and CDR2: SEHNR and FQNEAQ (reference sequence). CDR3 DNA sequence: TGTGCCAGCAGCTTAGCGGGGTTCGACACTGAAGCTTTCTTT. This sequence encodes CASSLAGFDTEAFF.

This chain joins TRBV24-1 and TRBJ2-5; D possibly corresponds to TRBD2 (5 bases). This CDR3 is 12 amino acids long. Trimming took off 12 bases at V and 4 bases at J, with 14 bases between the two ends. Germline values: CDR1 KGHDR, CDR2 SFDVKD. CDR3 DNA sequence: TGTGCCTCCTCTGAGGGTACAGAGACCCAGTACTTC. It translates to CASSEGTETQYF.

The CDR3: CASSAGGPQETQYF. CDR3 bases: TGTGCCAGCAGCGCAGGGGGCCCCCAAGAGACCCAGTACTTC. The chain employs TRBV9 and TRBJ2-5; 8 nucleotides match TRBD1. The CDR3 runs 14 residues. The trim removed 3 bases at V and 1 base at J, leaving 2 bases unmatched. Looked up from germline, CDR1 is SGDLS and CDR2 is YYNGEE.